This T cell receptor beta chain was sequenced during a study of CD8 T cell repertoires and HIV-1 epitope variants. On the study more broadly: Separate wells received one of Twenty-five Gag or Nef variant peptides. Cultures ran approximately 11 days, with IL-2, IL-7 and IL-15 added on days 3 and 7.

Profiled with immunoSEQ multiplex PCR; TCRdb holds only in-frame clones, not every one. The sample contains 4,500 to 6,000 clones, 65% of which appear only once. Per germline, CDR1 MDHEN and CDR2 SYDVKM. V lost 5 bases and J 8 bases, leaving 7 bases between the germline ends. CDR3 length: 11 residues. As for this clone: Its matching antigen is unknown.

This sequence originates from a male donor with HIV. The sequencing sample was made of cultured CD8+ T cells derived from PBMCs. The chain couples TRBV28 to TRBJ2-1; D is undetermined. The CDR3 protein is CASSDRYEQFF. In DNA, the CDR3 is TGTGCCAGCAGTGACCGGTATGAGCAGTTCTTC. Full variable domain (missing parts from reference TRBV28 and TRBJ2-1): DVKVTQSSRYLVKRTGEKVFLECVQDMDHENMFWYRQDPGLGLRLIYFSYDVKMKEKGDIPEGYSVSREKKERFSLILESASTNQTSMYLCASSDRYEQFFGPGTRLTVL.